Listed here are 4 T cell receptor beta chains from one sample, sequenced in a study of T-cell memory formation after mild COVID-19. TCRdb analysed the 5' RACE reads with MiXCR anew, one entry per CDR3 protein. Of about 470,000 distinct CDR3 sequences listed, roughly 25% are singletons. The sample comprised PBMCs or a T cell subset sorted from them (not recorded which). The receptor set was obtained from an adult woman who had mild COVID-19 (a few samples of this study predate the infection). Cell type and time point are not known.

The V gene is TRBV20-1, the J gene TRBJ2-3; possibly TRBD1 for D (6 bases). From germline, CDR1 is DFQATT and CDR2 SNEGSKA (reference sequence). This CDR3 spans 18 amino acids. The V end lost 2 bases, the J end lost 0 bases, and 21 bases lay between the germline ends. This CDR3 reads CSARPLPGTIISTDTQYF. The CDR3 nucleotides are TGCAGTGCTAGACCCCTCCCGGGGACAATTATAAGCACAGATACGCAGTATTTT.

J is TRBJ1-1 and V is TRBV7-9, with D maybe TRBD1 (6 bases). V lost 4 bases, J lost 5 bases, and 17 bases lay in between. CDR3 length: 15 amino acids. The germline V gene encodes CDR1 SEHNR and CDR2 FQNEAQ (reference sequence). The CDR3 region is CASSSYHRDGTEAFF. The CDR3 bases are TGTGCCAGCAGCTCTTACCACAGGGATGGGACTGAAGCTTTCTTT.

This clonotype showed up just a few times. The chain links TRBV12-3 or TRBV12-4 to TRBJ2-7, with no clear D. The CDR3 is made up of 15 amino acids. Trimming removed 5 bases at V and 3 bases at J, with 17 bases between. The CDR3 region has the DNA TGTGCCAGCAGTCCCATCAGAGAACTTTACTACGAGCAGTACTTC. Encoded protein: CASSPIRELYYEQYF.

This chain's CDR3 is CASKGPPGGPTEAFF. The CDR3 DNA reads as TGTGCCAGTAAGGGCCCTCCGGGAGGACCCACTGAAGCTTTCTTT. The chain couples TRBV21-1 to TRBJ1-1. TRBV21-1 is noted as a pseudogene. The CDR3 loop spans 15 amino acids.